Listed below are T cell receptor beta chains from one sample, sequenced in a study of tumor T cells in aggressive B-cell lymphoma. Profiled with immunoSEQ multiplex PCR; TCRdb holds only in-frame clones, not every one. The sample yields 6,000 to 9,000 clones, around 81% seen once. The specimen sequenced was tumor tissue. These TCRs come from an adult with diffuse large B cell lymphoma. Each CDR3 is given with its conserved first and last residue. The D gene is left open where the match is weak. Some rows mark clone size as missing; the rest say once, few, many or name a class of expanded clone.

cdr3_nt | cdr3_aa | clone_size | d_call | j_call | v_call
TGTGCCAGCAGCTTGGAGGACAGTTGGTATCAGCCCCAGCATTTT | CASSLEDSWYQPQHF | NA | NA | TRBJ1-5 | TRBV5-8
TGCGCCAGCAGTCCGGTATTAGCGGGAGGCACAGATACGCAGTATTTT | CASSPVLAGGTDTQYF | NA | TRBD2 | TRBJ2-3 | TRBV5-1
TGTGCCAGCAGCCCAAGACGGGGAGGGGGGGAGACCCAGTACTTC | CASSPRRGGGETQYF | NA | NA | TRBJ2-5 | TRBV7-9
TGTGCCAGTAGACCCCGCGGGAGTTACCAAGAGACCCAGTACTTC | CASRPRGSYQETQYF | NA | TRBD2 | TRBJ2-5 | TRBV19
TGTGCCAGCTCACCAGCGGGGGGAGAGACCCAGTACTTC | CASSPAGGETQYF | NA | TRBD2 | TRBJ2-5 | TRBV18
TGTGCCAGCAGCGTAGGGGGGCTAGCGGGCCAGGGGGAGACCCAGTACTTC | CASSVGGLAGQGETQYF | NA | TRBD2 | TRBJ2-5 | TRBV9
TGTGCCAGCAGTTTAGCCCCAAGCTACGAGCAGTACTTC | CASSLAPSYEQYF | NA | NA | TRBJ2-7 | TRBV27
TGTGCCAGCAGGGCAGGGGTTGAGGAAGAGATCCAGTACTTC | CASRAGVEEEIQYF | NA | NA | TRBJ2-5 | TRBV6-6
TGTGCCAGCAGCCGGTTGAGCTCCTATAATTCACCCCTCCACTTT | CASSRLSSYNSPLHF | NA | NA | TRBJ1-6 | TRBV7-3
TGTGCCAGCAGTTACTCGGGGGCCACGGACGAGCAGTACTTC | CASSYSGATDEQYF | NA | NA | TRBJ2-7 | TRBV6-5
TGCAGCGTTGAACCGGGAGGGCCCGGCACAGATACGCAGTATTTT | CSVEPGGPGTDTQYF | NA | TRBD2 | TRBJ2-3 | TRBV29-1
TGTGCCAGCAGCCCCCGGGGACGGGACAGGGCATACGAGCAGTACTTC | CASSPRGRDRAYEQYF | NA | TRBD1 | TRBJ2-7 | TRBV14
TGTGCCAGCAGTAGCGGGACAGGGTTCTCTGGAAACACCATATATTTT | CASSSGTGFSGNTIYF | NA | TRBD1 | TRBJ1-3 | TRBV28
TGTGCTAGCAGTTCGATCAGGGGACGGGCGGTAAACACCGGGGAGCTGTTTTTT | CASSSIRGRAVNTGELFF | NA | NA | TRBJ2-2 | TRBV28
TGTGCCAGCAGTTTAGGACAGGGGGCGGTCACTGAAGCTTTCTTT | CASSLGQGAVTEAFF | few | TRBD1 | TRBJ1-1 | TRBV27
TGTGCCAGCAGCCTAGAACAGGGATTCGATAATTCACCCCTCCACTTT | CASSLEQGFDNSPLHF | once | NA | TRBJ1-6 | TRBV11-3
TGTGCCAGCAGCTTGGAAGGGACTTTCACAGATACGCAGTATTTT | CASSLEGTFTDTQYF | NA | NA | TRBJ2-3 | TRBV5-6
TGTGCCAGCAGCCAAGGTGTTAGCGGGAGACCAGACAGGGTGACCCAGTACTTC | CASSQGVSGRPDRVTQYF | NA | TRBD2 | TRBJ2-5 | TRBV14
TGTGCCAGCAGAATAGACAGGGGAGGGACTGAAGCTTTCTTT | CASRIDRGGTEAFF | NA | TRBD1 | TRBJ1-1 | TRBV6-5
TGTGCCAGCAGGGAGAGACAGGGGGGTAACTATGGCTACACCTTC | CASRERQGGNYGYTF | once | TRBD1 | TRBJ1-2 | TRBV6-5
TGCGCCAGCAGCCCTCTTTTGGCGACAGGGGCTGGAAACACCATATATTTT | CASSPLLATGAGNTIYF | NA | TRBD1 | TRBJ1-3 | TRBV4-3
TGTGCCAGCAGTTACCAGGGTTGGATAGAAAAACTGTTTTTT | CASSYQGWIEKLFF | few | NA | TRBJ1-4 | TRBV6-6
TGCGCCAGCAGCTTGTGGCAGACCGGGACTGGGCCCTACGAGCAGTACTTC | CASSLWQTGTGPYEQYF | NA | NA | TRBJ2-7 | TRBV5-1
TGCGCCAGCAGCTTGGCCTCGGGAGACACCGGGGAGCTGTTTTTT | CASSLASGDTGELFF | NA | NA | TRBJ2-2 | TRBV5-1
TGTGCCACCGCCCTCCAAGGGGCGGGGTTTAACGAGCAGTACTTC | CATALQGAGFNEQYF | NA | NA | TRBJ2-7 | TRBV27
TGTGCCAGCAGCCCTACAAGGGGCTACACTGAAGCTTTCTTT | CASSPTRGYTEAFF | few | NA | TRBJ1-1 | TRBV6-5
TGCGCCAGCAGCTTGGCCGAGGGGAGGGACGAGCAGTACTTC | CASSLAEGRDEQYF | NA | TRBD2 | TRBJ2-7 | TRBV5-1
TGTGCCAGCAGCTTAGGATCAGGATTTAATCAGCCCCAGCATTTT | CASSLGSGFNQPQHF | NA | NA | TRBJ1-5 | TRBV11-2
TGCGCCAGCAGCTTGATAGGGGGCACAGATACGCAGTATTTT | CASSLIGGTDTQYF | NA | NA | TRBJ2-3 | TRBV5-1
TGTGCCAGCAGCTCTTCTAGTGGTGAGCAGTTCTTC | CASSSSSGEQFF | NA | NA | TRBJ2-1 | TRBV7-3
TGTGCCAGCAGCTTAGGTCCAGGGCTGCAAGAGACCCAGTACTTC | CASSLGPGLQETQYF | once | NA | TRBJ2-5 | TRBV7-6
TGTGCCAGTAGTATAGAGGGACAACCCTATGGCTACACCTTC | CASSIEGQPYGYTF | NA | NA | TRBJ1-2 | TRBV19
TGTGCCAGCAGCCCTACTCGAACCACTCCCGCAACTAATGAAAAACTGTTTTTT | CASSPTRTTPATNEKLFF | NA | NA | TRBJ1-4 | TRBV9
TGTGCCAGCACCCTCACTAGCGGAGCCATCGGGGAGCTGTTTTTT | CASTLTSGAIGELFF | NA | TRBD2 | TRBJ2-2 | TRBV28
TGTGCCAGCGGGGACAGACACTACGAGCAGTACTTC | CASGDRHYEQYF | NA | TRBD1 | TRBJ2-7 | TRBV7-2
TGTGCCAGCAGCGTATCGGACAGGATTTATGGCTACACCTTC | CASSVSDRIYGYTF | NA | TRBD1 | TRBJ1-2 | TRBV28
TGTGCCAGCAGAACTTCAGGTGGCTACACCTTC | CASRTSGGYTF | NA | NA | TRBJ1-2 | TRBV6-5
TGTGCCAGCAGCGTAGGCCACGGGAGCAATCAGCCCCAGCATTTT | CASSVGHGSNQPQHF | once | NA | TRBJ1-5 | TRBV9
TGTGCCAGCAGCGCCGACCCAGGGGGCGGCAATGAGCAGTTCTTC | CASSADPGGGNEQFF | NA | TRBD1 | TRBJ2-1 | TRBV9
TGCAGCGTTACAGAGACTAGCGGGATGGTTGATACGCAGTATTTT | CSVTETSGMVDTQYF | NA | TRBD2 | TRBJ2-3 | TRBV29-1
TGTGCCAGCAGTCCCATCGGGGAGGGAGAGCAGTTCTTC | CASSPIGEGEQFF | NA | TRBD2 | TRBJ2-1 | TRBV27
TGTGCCAGCAGCCAAGATTCAGGGTGGAAGGGCGAGCAGTACTTC | CASSQDSGWKGEQYF | NA | NA | TRBJ2-7 | TRBV14
TGTGCCAGCAGCTTACGTCCAGGGGGCGACTATGGCTACACCTTC | CASSLRPGGDYGYTF | NA | TRBD1 | TRBJ1-2 | TRBV7-3
TGTGCCATCAGCGGGACAGTCCAAGAGACCCAGTACTTC | CAISGTVQETQYF | NA | TRBD1 | TRBJ2-5 | TRBV10-3
TGCGCCAGCAGCTTCCGGGACAGTCGGGGTGGCTACACCTTC | CASSFRDSRGGYTF | NA | TRBD1 | TRBJ1-2 | TRBV5-1
TGTGCCAGCAGCTTGGACCAGACTAGCGGCCTCACAGATACGCAGTATTTT | CASSLDQTSGLTDTQYF | NA | TRBD2 | TRBJ2-3 | TRBV5-8
TGCAGCTCCACTAGCCCCGTCGGAGCCCAGTACTTC | CSSTSPVGAQYF | NA | NA | TRBJ2-5 | TRBV29-1
TGCGCCAGCAGCCAAGACTCCACGCAGTATTTT | CASSQDSTQYF | NA | NA | TRBJ2-3 | TRBV4-1
TGCGCCAGCAGTCAATATCGTAGTCGACGGGATAACAACTCTGGGGCCAACGTCCTGACTTTC | CASSQYRSRRDNNSGANVLTF | NA | NA | TRBJ2-6 | TRBV23-1
TGCAGCAGAACTAGCGGGTACCACAATGAGCAGTTCTTC | CSRTSGYHNEQFF | NA | TRBD2 | TRBJ2-1 | TRBV29-1
TGTGCCTGGAGGGGGGACATACAGGGCTATGGCTACACCTTC | CAWRGDIQGYGYTF | NA | NA | TRBJ1-2 | TRBV30
TGTGCCAGCAGCCAGGCCACCGGGAACTATAATTCACCCTTCCACTTT | CASSQATGNYNSPFHF | NA | NA | TRBJ1-6 | TRBV4-2
TGCGCCAGCAGAAAGCAACCAACCTCAACCGGAGAGACCCAGTACTTC | CASRKQPTSTGETQYF | few | NA | TRBJ2-5 | TRBV5-1
TGCAGCGCTCAAGGGACCGCCGGGGGCTATGGCTACACCTTC | CSAQGTAGGYGYTF | NA | NA | TRBJ1-2 | TRBV29-1
TGTGCCAGCAGCGCGGTACTAGCGGGCCAAGAGACCCAGTACTTC | CASSAVLAGQETQYF | NA | TRBD2 | TRBJ2-5 | TRBV9
TGCAGTGCTCACAGGGGTAATGAGCAGTTCTTC | CSAHRGNEQFF | NA | TRBD1 | TRBJ2-1 | TRBV20-1
TGTGCCAGCTCATCCGTACAGGGGGCTGGTTTCTTT | CASSSVQGAGFF | NA | TRBD1 | TRBJ1-1 | TRBV18
TGTGCCGCCGGACAGGGGGTTCAGCCCCAGCATTTT | CAAGQGVQPQHF | NA | TRBD1 | TRBJ1-5 | TRBV10-3
TGTGCCAGCAGCCCCGCCTGGACTAGCGGGATCAACGAGCAGTACTTC | CASSPAWTSGINEQYF | NA | TRBD2 | TRBJ2-7 | TRBV7-9